The 29 T cell receptor beta chains listed next were all sequenced from one sample in a study of T-cell reconstitution after alpha-beta-depleted transplantation in children. Unique molecular identifiers were incorporated into the prepared TCRbeta library. TCRdb re-derived calls from the PCR reads in MiXCR, one entry per CDR3 protein. The data contain about 980,000 distinct CDR3 sequences, roughly 29% of them singletons. The sample was PBMCs, mostly from graft donor cells, taken 360 days after TCRalphabeta/CD19-depleted stem cell transplant. These receptors all stem from a boy in the first two years of life who had a stem cell transplant for SCID, so the T cells may come from the graft donor.

The gene calls are TRBV20-1 and TRBJ1-2, with TRBD1 identical over 7 bases. There are 12 residues in the CDR3. V gave up 8 bases and J gave up 8 bases; unmatched junction bases: 11. The germline CDR1 and CDR2 sequences are DFQATT and SNEGSKA (reference sequence). DNA for the CDR3: TGCAGTACCCTAGACAGGGCCCTAGGCTACACCTTC. It is translated as CSTLDRALGYTF.

The chain has TRBV10-2 and TRBJ2-2, with D unresolved. The germline V and J ends were trimmed by 10 bases and 1 base, with 4 bases remaining between them. This CDR3 comprises 11 residues. CDR1 and CDR2 (germline): WSHSY, SAAADI. The CDR3 here is CATKNTGELFF. The CDR3, as DNA: TGCGCCACCAAGAACACCGGGGAGCTGTTTTTT.

The chain links TRBV5-1 to TRBJ1-4; 7 bases are shared with TRBD1. CDR1 and CDR2 (germline): SGHRS, YFSETQ. V lost 3 bases and J lost 5; bases outside the gene matches: 7. This CDR3 region has 15 residues. The CDR3 is CASSWAGQRNEKLFF. CDR3 DNA sequence: TGCGCCAGCAGCTGGGCGGGACAGCGAAATGAAAAACTGTTTTTT.

This clonotype was counted between two and nine times. The V and J genes are TRBV28 and TRBJ2-1; D is perhaps TRBD2 (6 bases). The length of the CDR3 is 13 residues. CDR1 is MDHEN and CDR2 is SYDVKM in the germline V gene. The CDR3 is CSAGPGYYNEQFF. The CDR3 nucleotides read TGTAGCGCGGGGCCAGGGTACTACAATGAGCAGTTCTTC.

The chain has TRBV29-1 and TRBJ2-3; 9 bases are shared with TRBD1. With V trimmed by 3 bases and J by 4 bases, 5 bases remained unmatched. Per the germline V gene, CDR1 is SQVTM and CDR2 is ANQGSEA. CDR3 size: 14 residues. The DNA for the CDR3 is TGCAGCGTTGATGACAGGGGGATGGCAGATACGCAGTATTTT. It translates to CSVDDRGMADTQYF.

The chain links TRBV7-8 to TRBJ2-3; unclear D gene. The germline V gene has CDR1 SGHVS and CDR2 FQNEAQ. This CDR3 has 14 amino acids. V was pared by 5 bases and J by 2 bases, with 11 bases between. CDR3 loop: CASSTTTYTDTQYF. The CDR3, as DNA: TGTGCCAGCAGCACAACTACTTACACAGATACGCAGTATTTT.

This clonotype was recorded a few times. The chain combines TRBV12-3 or TRBV12-4 with TRBJ2-4; perhaps TRBD2 as D (6 bases). This CDR3 region has 16 residues. Trimming took off 5 bases at V and 7 bases at J, with 21 bases between the two ends. The CDR3 loop reads CASSGLGRRSRNIQYF. CDR3 coding DNA: TGTGCCAGCAGTGGGCTCGGGAGACGGTCTAGGAACATTCAGTACTTC.

The chain joins TRBV20-1 to TRBJ2-5; D possibly corresponds to TRBD1 (6 bases). In germline, CDR1 is DFQATT, CDR2 SNEGSKA (reference sequence). Deletions cut 4 bases from V and 5 bases from J, with 17 bases between. The CDR3 length is 14 residues. CDR3 amino acids: CSATTGNPEETQYF. The CDR3 region has the DNA TGCAGTGCTACTACAGGGAACCCGGAGGAGACCCAGTACTTC.

This clonotype was seen only a few times. The genes are TRBV12-3 or TRBV12-4 and TRBJ1-1; weak D call: TRBD1 (6 bases). The CDR3 consists of 14 residues. The ends were cut back, 6 bases at V and 5 bases at J, with 16 bases in the middle. As DNA, the CDR3 is TGTGCCAGCAGGGGAACAGGGTTGGGGACTGAAGCTTTCTTT. Protein sequence: CASRGTGLGTEAFF.

J is TRBJ2-3 and V is TRBV6-1; D might be TRBD2 (6 bases). This CDR3 has 13 amino acids. Trimming removed 8 bases from V and 5 bases from J, with 14 bases in between. Germline CDR1 is MNHNS and CDR2 is SASEGT. In nucleotides, the CDR3 is TGTGCCAGCGGCGGGGCCTGGGGAGATACGCAGTATTTT. This translates into CASGGAWGDTQYF.

The rearrangement links TRBV9 to TRBJ2-7, with 10 nucleotides matching TRBD1. The CDR3 spans 23 residues. Germline V gene sequence: CDR1 SGDLS, CDR2 YYNGEE. J lost 4 bases, V lost 0 bases, and 28 bases had no gene match. CDR3 amino acids: CASSVAPWTGGSLSLIGRYEQYF. In DNA form, the CDR3 reads TGTGCCAGCAGCGTAGCTCCGTGGACAGGGGGGAGTCTTAGCCTAATCGGACGGTACGAGCAGTACTTC.

This clonotype appeared a few times. The CDR3 loop is CASSSLGYSGGRREQFF. The DNA for the CDR3 is TGTGCCAGCAGTTCCCTAGGGTATAGCGGGGGGCGGCGTGAGCAGTTCTTC. The chain employs TRBV12-3 or TRBV12-4 and TRBJ2-1, with 10 nucleotides matching TRBD2. J gave up 9 bases and V 4 bases, and 15 bases lay outside the gene matches. CDR3 length equals 17 residues.

This chain connects TRBV5-1 to TRBJ2-6, with D uncertain. Per the germline V gene, CDR1 is SGHRS and CDR2 is YFSETQ. Trimming took off 0 bases at V and 0 bases at J, with 10 bases between the two ends. This CDR3 comprises 17 residues. CDR3 sequence: CASSLGAGYSGANVLTF. The CDR3 DNA reads TGCGCCAGCAGCTTGGGGGCTGGTTACTCTGGGGCCAACGTCCTGACTTTC.

This clonotype came up a few times. V gene TRBV28 combines with J gene TRBJ1-2; D is unclear. V lost 5 bases and J 4 bases, leaving 14 bases between the germline ends. CDR1 is MDHEN and CDR2 is SYDVKM in the germline V gene. The CDR3 extends over 14 amino acids. The CDR3 region has the DNA TGTGCCAGCAGTCCGGGCCTAACGGGCTATGGCTACACCTTC. It yields the protein CASSPGLTGYGYTF.

The rearrangement links TRBV4-2 to TRBJ2-3; D is tentatively TRBD1 or TRBD2 (5 bases each). The CDR3 spans 15 residues. Trimming left V 5 bases short and J 2 bases short, with 14 bases between. Looked up from germline, CDR1 is LGHNA and CDR2 is YNFKEQ. The CDR3 sequence: CASSSGRGPTDTQYF. The CDR3, as DNA: TGTGCCAGCAGCTCGGGAAGGGGCCCCACAGATACGCAGTATTTT.

This clonotype was seen more than once but under ten times. The rearrangement uses TRBV15 and TRBJ2-1; tentative D call: TRBD1 (6 bases). The CDR3 has 13 amino acids. From germline, CDR1 is LNHNV and CDR2 YYDKDF (reference sequence). V was clipped by 1 base and J by 10 bases, with 11 bases between them. CDR3 amino acids: CATSRVPRGEQFF. The CDR3 region has the DNA TGTGCCACCAGCAGAGTGCCCAGGGGCGAGCAGTTCTTC.

This clonotype came up many times. CDR3 loop: CASSFEGQNIQYF. Written as DNA, the CDR3 is TGCGCCAGCAGCTTTGAGGGTCAAAACATTCAGTACTTC. The chain couples TRBV5-1 to TRBJ2-4, with D possibly TRBD2 on 5 matching bases. Per germline, CDR1 SGHRS and CDR2 YFSETQ. V shed 2 bases and J shed 5 bases, with 8 bases lying between them. This CDR3 comprises 13 residues.

The CDR3 nucleotides read TGTGCCAGCAGCTCCACCCCGTTGGACAGGCCTACGAACTATGGCTACACCTTC. This gives the protein CASSSTPLDRPTNYGYTF. The chain couples TRBV7-1 to TRBJ1-2, with 7 bases matching TRBD1. Being an ORF, TRBV7-1 has a function that is uncertain. The CDR3 covers 18 residues. The V gene end was trimmed by 3 bases and the J gene end by 2 bases; junction bases not matched to a gene: 15.

This clonotype came up many times. The gene calls are TRBV28 and TRBJ2-4, with TRBD2 matching over 7 bases. The CDR3 contains 14 residues. The germline CDR1 and CDR2 sequences are MDHEN and SYDVKM. V was pared by 1 base and J by 7 bases, with 4 bases of the junction left unmatched. The CDR3 DNA is TGTGCCAGCAGTTTATTTCGGGGGGATAACATTCAGTACTTC. Translating it yields CASSLFRGDNIQYF. The whole variable domain, filled in from reference TRBV28 and TRBJ2-4, reads DVKVTQSSRYLVKRTGEKVFLECVQDMDHENMFWYRQDPGLGLRLIYFSYDVKMKEKGDIPEGYSVSREKKERFSLILESASTNQTSMYLCASSLFRGDNIQYFGAGTRLSVL.

The CDR3 loop is CSASRAGGNTEAFF. The DNA of the CDR3 is TGCAGTGCTAGTCGGGCAGGGGGGAACACTGAAGCTTTCTTT. The gene calls are TRBV20-1 and TRBJ1-1; 7 nucleotides match TRBD1. CDR1 and CDR2 (germline): DFQATT, SNEGSKA (reference sequence). This CDR3 has 14 residues. V lost 3 bases and J lost 1; bases outside the gene matches: 5.

In this sample, this clonotype turned up a few times. The CDR3 nucleotides are TGTGCCAGCAGCCAAGGACAGGGGGAGTCCTACGAGCAGTACTTC. Translation: CASSQGQGESYEQYF. The chain has TRBV4-2 and TRBJ2-7; 9 bases map to TRBD1. Per the germline V gene, CDR1 is LGHNA and CDR2 is YNFKEQ. V was pared by 1 base and J by 1 base, with 2 bases of the junction left unmatched. This CDR3 is built from 15 residues.

This clonotype occurred a few times. The J gene is TRBJ2-7, the V gene TRBV6-1; TRBD2 agrees at 11 bases. CDR1 and CDR2 from the germline V gene are MNHNS and SASEGT. This CDR3 has 14 residues. V gave up 7 bases and J gave up 7 bases; unmatched junction bases: 9. In DNA form, the CDR3 reads TGTGCCAGCACCGGGACTAGCGGTAATAGGGAGCAGTACTTC. Its translation: CASTGTSGNREQYF.

The genes are TRBV7-9 and TRBJ2-7; D could derive from TRBD1 or TRBD2 (5 bases each). The CDR3 spans 15 residues. The V end lost 0 bases, the J end lost 2 bases, and 11 bases lay between the germline ends. CDR1 is SEHNR, CDR2 FQNEAQ, per germline (reference sequence). The CDR3 region is CASSLAWGRTYEQYF. The CDR3 DNA sequence: TGTGCCAGCAGCTTAGCGTGGGGACGAACCTACGAGCAGTACTTC.

The rearrangement joins TRBV20-1 to TRBJ2-4; tentative D call: TRBD2 (6 bases). CDR1 is DFQATT, CDR2 SNEGSKA, per germline (reference sequence). There are 15 residues in the CDR3. V shed 3 bases and J shed 0 bases, with 12 bases lying between them. The CDR3 DNA reads as TGCAGTGCTAGGGAGGGCGTCCTAGCCAAAAACATTCAGTACTTC. This translates into CSAREGVLAKNIQYF.

This clonotype was seen once. The chain recombines TRBV7-2 with TRBJ1-4, with 8 positions matching TRBD1. This CDR3 is built from 14 residues. Germline CDR1 reads SGHTA; CDR2 reads FQGNSA. The V gene end was trimmed by 1 base and the J gene end by 13 bases; junction bases not matched to a gene: 8. CDR3 sequence reads: CASSLGPGQGVLFF. The CDR3 DNA follows: TGTGCCAGCAGCTTAGGCCCCGGACAGGGCGTACTGTTTTTT.

J is TRBJ1-5 and V is TRBV29-1; perhaps TRBD1 as D (6 bases). CDR1 and CDR2 (germline): SQVTM, ANQGSEA. The CDR3 is 13 amino acids. V was clipped by 6 bases and J by 5 bases, with 14 bases between them. CDR3 nucleotides: TGCAGCGTGTCCGGAGCAGGGGATCAGCCCCAGCATTTT. This codes for CSVSGAGDQPQHF.

The CDR3 is CASSFDSSQYNEQFF. CDR3 bases: TGTGCCAGCAGCTTCGACAGTTCCCAATACAATGAGCAGTTCTTC. V gene TRBV7-2 combines with J gene TRBJ2-1, with D tentatively TRBD1 (5 bases). The CDR3 covers 15 residues. Trimming took 3 bases from V and 4 from J, leaving 13 bases between them. Germline lookup yields CDR1 SGHTA and CDR2 FQGNSA.

The sample holds many counts of this clonotype. V gene TRBV5-1 combines with J gene TRBJ2-2; a possible D gene is TRBD2 (6 bases). The ends were cut back, 0 bases at V and 0 bases at J, with 9 bases in the middle. This CDR3 comprises 16 residues. From germline, CDR1 is SGHRS and CDR2 YFSETQ. CDR3 nucleotides: TGCGCCAGCAGCTTGGTCGGCGGGGCGAACACCGGGGAGCTGTTTTTT. This encodes CASSLVGGANTGELFF.

This clonotype has only a few counts. The gene calls are TRBV4-1 and TRBJ2-7; D uncertain. Germline assignment: CDR1 MGHRA and CDR2 YSYEKL. The CDR3 consists of 13 residues. V was shortened by 0 bases and J by 3 bases, with 6 bases between the two germline ends. The CDR3 coding sequence is TGCGCCAGCAGCCAAGATAATGACTACGAGCAGTACTTC. This gives the protein CASSQDNDYEQYF.